The 2 T cell receptor beta chains presented below share a single source sample, sequenced in a study of OX40 agonist ivuxolimab in advanced cancers. Here immunoSEQ multiplex PCR was the method, and the copy in TCRdb shows in-frame clones only, minus some. The table records 50,000 to 75,000 clones, around nine tenths of them present only once. Sequenced material: CD4+ or CD8+ T cells sorted from blood, taken in a trial of the OX40 agonist ivuxolimab. The receptors derive from an adult with an advanced solid tumor such as melanoma, head and neck, liver or kidney cancer.

The chain combines TRBV15 with TRBJ2-1, with TRBD1 as a possible D gene (6 bases). Deletions cut 0 bases from V and 5 bases from J, with 11 bases between. CDR3 length: 15 amino acids. Germline V gives CDR1 LNHNV, CDR2 YYDKDF (reference sequence). This chain's CDR3 is CATSRDLQGHNEQFF. CDR3 coding DNA: TGTGCCACCAGCAGAGATCTACAGGGTCACAATGAGCAGTTCTTC. Full variable domain (outside the CDR3, taken from reference TRBV15 and TRBJ2-1): DAMVIQNPRYQVTQFGKPVTLSCSQTLNHNVMYWYQQKSSQAPKLLFHYYDKDFNNEADTPDNFQSRRPNTSFCFLDIRSPGLGDTAMYLCATSRDLQGHNEQFFGPGTRLTVL.

The chain has TRBV28 and TRBJ2-5, with 8 bases aligning to TRBD2. The V gene's germline CDR1 is MDHEN and CDR2 SYDVKM. The CDR3 runs 15 residues. The V and J ends lost 3 bases and 3 bases, in that order; junction bases with no gene match: 6. The CDR3 DNA follows: TGTGCCAGCAGTTTGACGGGAGGGCTAAAAGAGACCCAGTACTTC. Protein product: CASSLTGGLKETQYF.